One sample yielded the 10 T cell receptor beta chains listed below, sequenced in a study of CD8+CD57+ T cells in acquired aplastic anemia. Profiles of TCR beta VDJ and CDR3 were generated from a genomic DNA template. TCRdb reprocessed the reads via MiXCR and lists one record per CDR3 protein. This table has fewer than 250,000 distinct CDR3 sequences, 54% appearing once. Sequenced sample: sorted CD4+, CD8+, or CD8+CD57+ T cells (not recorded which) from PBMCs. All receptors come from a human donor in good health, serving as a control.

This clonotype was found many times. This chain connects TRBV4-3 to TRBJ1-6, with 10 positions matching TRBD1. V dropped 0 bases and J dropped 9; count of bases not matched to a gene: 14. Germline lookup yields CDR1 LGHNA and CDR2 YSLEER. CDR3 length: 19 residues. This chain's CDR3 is CASSQDFLGWDRGRSPLHF. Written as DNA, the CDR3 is TGCGCCAGCAGCCAAGATTTTTTGGGATGGGACAGGGGACGTTCACCCCTCCACTTT.

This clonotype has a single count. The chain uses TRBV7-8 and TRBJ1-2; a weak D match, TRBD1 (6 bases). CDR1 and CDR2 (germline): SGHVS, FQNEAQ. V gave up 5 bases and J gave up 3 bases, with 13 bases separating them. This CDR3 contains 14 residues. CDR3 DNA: TGTGCCAGCAGCCGTTGGGACAAGCACTATGGCTACACCTTC. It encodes CASSRWDKHYGYTF.

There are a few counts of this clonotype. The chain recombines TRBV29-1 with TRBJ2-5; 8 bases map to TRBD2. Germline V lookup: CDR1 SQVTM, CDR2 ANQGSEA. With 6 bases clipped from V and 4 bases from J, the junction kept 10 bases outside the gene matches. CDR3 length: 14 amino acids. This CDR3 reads CSVARGGRLETQYF. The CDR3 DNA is TGCAGCGTCGCCCGGGGGGGCCGATTAGAGACCCAGTACTTC.

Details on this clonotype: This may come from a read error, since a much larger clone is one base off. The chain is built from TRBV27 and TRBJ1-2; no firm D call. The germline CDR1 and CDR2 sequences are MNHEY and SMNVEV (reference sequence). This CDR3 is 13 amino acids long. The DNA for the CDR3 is TGTGCCAGCGGTTTCGACGGAAACTATGGCTACACCTTC. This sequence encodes CASGFDGNYGYTF.

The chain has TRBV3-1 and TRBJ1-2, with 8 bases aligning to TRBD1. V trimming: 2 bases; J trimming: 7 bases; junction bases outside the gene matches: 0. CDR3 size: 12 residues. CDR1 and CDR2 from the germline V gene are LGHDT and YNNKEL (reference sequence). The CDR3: CASSQTGGGYTF. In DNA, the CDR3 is TGTGCCAGCAGCCAAACAGGGGGTGGCTACACCTTC. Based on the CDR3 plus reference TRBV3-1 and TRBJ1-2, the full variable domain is DTAVSQTPKYLVTQMGNDKSIKCEQNLGHDTMYWYKQDSKKFLKIMFSYNNKELIINETVPNRFSPKSPDKAHLNLHINSLELGDSAVYFCASSQTGGGYTFGSGTRLTVV.

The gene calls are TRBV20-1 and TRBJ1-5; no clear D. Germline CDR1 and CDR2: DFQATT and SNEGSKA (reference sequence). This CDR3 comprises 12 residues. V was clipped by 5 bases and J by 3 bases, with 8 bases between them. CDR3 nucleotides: TGCAGTGCTGACGACATCAATCAGCCCCAGCATTTT. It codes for CSADDINQPQHF.

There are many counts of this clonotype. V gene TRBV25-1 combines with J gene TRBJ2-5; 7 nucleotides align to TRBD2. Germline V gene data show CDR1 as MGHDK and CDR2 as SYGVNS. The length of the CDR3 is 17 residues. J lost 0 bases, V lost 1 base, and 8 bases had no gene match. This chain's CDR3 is CASSESKRGGNQETQYF. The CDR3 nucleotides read TGTGCCAGCAGTGAATCAAAAAGGGGAGGGAACCAAGAGACCCAGTACTTC.

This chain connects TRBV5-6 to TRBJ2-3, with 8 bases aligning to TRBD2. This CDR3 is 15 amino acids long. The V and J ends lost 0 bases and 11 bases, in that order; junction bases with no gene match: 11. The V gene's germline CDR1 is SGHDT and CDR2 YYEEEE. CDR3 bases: TGTGCCAGCAGCTTGGTTAGCGGGGCCTACAATGAGCAGTATTTT. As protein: CASSLVSGAYNEQYF.

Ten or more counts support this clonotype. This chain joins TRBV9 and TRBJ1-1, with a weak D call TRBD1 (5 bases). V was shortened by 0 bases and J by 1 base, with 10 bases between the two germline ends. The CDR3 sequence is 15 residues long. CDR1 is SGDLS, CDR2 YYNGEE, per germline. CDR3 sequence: CASSVVWGGNTEAFF. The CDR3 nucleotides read TGTGCCAGCAGCGTAGTTTGGGGCGGGAACACTGAAGCTTTCTTT.

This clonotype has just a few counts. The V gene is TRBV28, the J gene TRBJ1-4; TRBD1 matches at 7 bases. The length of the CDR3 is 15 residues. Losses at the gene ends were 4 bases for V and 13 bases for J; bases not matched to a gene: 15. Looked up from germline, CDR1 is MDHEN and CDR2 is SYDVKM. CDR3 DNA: TGTGCCAGCAGTTCCTCCGGGACAGCCAAAGAACTACTGTTTTTT. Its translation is CASSSSGTAKELLFF. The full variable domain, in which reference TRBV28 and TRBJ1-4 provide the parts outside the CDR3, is DVKVTQSSRYLVKRTGEKVFLECVQDMDHENMFWYRQDPGLGLRLIYFSYDVKMKEKGDIPEGYSVSREKKERFSLILESASTNQTSMYLCASSSSGTAKELLFFGSGTQLSVL.